The TCR beta chain described here comes from a study of Tregs in tolerant kidney transplant recipients. Clones were sequenced by immunoSEQ multiplex PCR, and TCRdb holds only the in-frame ones, with some missing. Of about 69,000 clones detected, around 90% appear once; the ten largest clones hold nearly 0.4%. Trimming cost V 1 base and J 7 bases, with 16 bases left between them. The CDR3 extends over 15 amino acids. Germline V gives CDR1 MNHEY, CDR2 SMNVEV (reference sequence). The specimen was CD4+ T cells from blood, collected before the transplant. The sequence was collected from a human donor who received a combined kidney and bone marrow transplant. This rearrangement joins TRBV27 to TRBJ1-1, with a weak D call TRBD1 (6 bases). CDR3 DNA: TGTGCCAGCAGTTTATTGGACAGAGGGGCCCATGAAGCTTTCTTT. This sequence encodes CASSLLDRGAHEAFF.